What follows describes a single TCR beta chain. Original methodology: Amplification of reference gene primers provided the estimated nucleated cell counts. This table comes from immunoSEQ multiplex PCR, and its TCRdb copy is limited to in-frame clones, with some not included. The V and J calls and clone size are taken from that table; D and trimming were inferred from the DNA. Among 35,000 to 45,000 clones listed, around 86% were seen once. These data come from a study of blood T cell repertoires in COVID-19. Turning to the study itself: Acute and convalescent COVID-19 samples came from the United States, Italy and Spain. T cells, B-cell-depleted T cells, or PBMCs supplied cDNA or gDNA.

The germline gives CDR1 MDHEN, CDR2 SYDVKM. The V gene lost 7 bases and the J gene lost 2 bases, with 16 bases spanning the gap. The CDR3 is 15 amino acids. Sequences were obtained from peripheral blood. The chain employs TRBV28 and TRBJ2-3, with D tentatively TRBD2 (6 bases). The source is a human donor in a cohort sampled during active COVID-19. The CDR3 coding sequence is TGTGCCAGCATCTCCCCGGGACTCCTCACAGATACGCAGTATTTT. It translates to CASISPGLLTDTQYF. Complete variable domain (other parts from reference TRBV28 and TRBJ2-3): DVKVTQSSRYLVKRTGEKVFLECVQDMDHENMFWYRQDPGLGLRLIYFSYDVKMKEKGDIPEGYSVSREKKERFSLILESASTNQTSMYLCASISPGLLTDTQYFGPGTRLTVL.